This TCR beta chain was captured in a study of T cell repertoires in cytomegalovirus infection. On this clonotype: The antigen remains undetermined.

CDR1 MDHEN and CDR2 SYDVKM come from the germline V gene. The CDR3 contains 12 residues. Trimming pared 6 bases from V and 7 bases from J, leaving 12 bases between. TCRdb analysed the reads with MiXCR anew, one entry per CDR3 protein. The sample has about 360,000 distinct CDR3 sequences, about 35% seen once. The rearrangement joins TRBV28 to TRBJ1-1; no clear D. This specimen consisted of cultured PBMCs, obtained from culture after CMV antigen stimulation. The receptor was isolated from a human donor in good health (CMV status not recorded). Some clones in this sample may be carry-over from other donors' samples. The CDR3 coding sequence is TGTGCCAGCAGCCCCACACGAGTTGAAGCTTTCTTT. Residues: CASSPTRVEAFF.